The clone carrying this TCR beta chain was recorded many times. What it recognizes is unknown. The TCRbeta library was prepared with unique molecular identifiers. TCRdb re-analysed the PCR reads in MiXCR, keeping a single row per CDR3 protein. There are about 48,000 distinct CDR3 sequences in the sample; 5.5% to 7.5% occur only once, and under 35% lies in the top ten. The data stem from a study of T-cell reconstitution after alpha-beta-depleted transplantation in children. General study results and limits: Surviving recipient T cells and thymic progenitors underlay high day-60 TCRbeta diversity in some patients. Expanded graft clones numbering several hundred reportedly gave rise to alpha-beta T cells about two months after transplant. Diversity and T-cell counts at one year after transplant derived mostly from new T cells.

The CDR3 sequence is 15 residues long. Germline lookup yields CDR1 ENHRY and CDR2 SYGVKD. V was pared by 3 bases and J by 0 bases, with 5 bases of the junction left unmatched. The sequence came from a female patient between 2 and 15 years old who had a stem cell transplant for aplastic anemia, so the T cells may come from the graft donor. The material was PBMCs, mostly from graft donor cells, obtained 60 days after TCRalphabeta/CD19-depleted stem cell transplant. This chain joins TRBV10-3 and TRBJ2-7, with 7 nucleotides matching TRBD2. The chain's CDR3 is CAISDPPSGSYEQYF. The CDR3 nucleotides read TGTGCCATCAGTGATCCCCCTAGCGGCTCCTACGAGCAGTACTTC.